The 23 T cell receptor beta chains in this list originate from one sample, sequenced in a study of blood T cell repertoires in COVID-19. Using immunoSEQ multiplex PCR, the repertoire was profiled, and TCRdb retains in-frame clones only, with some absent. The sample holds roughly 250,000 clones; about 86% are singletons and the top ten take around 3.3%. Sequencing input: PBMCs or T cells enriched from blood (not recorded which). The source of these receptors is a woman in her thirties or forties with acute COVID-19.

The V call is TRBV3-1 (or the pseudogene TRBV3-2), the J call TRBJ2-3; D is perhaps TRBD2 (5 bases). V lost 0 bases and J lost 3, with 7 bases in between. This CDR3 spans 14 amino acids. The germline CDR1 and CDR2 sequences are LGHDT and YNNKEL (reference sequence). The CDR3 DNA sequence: TGTGCCAGCAGCCAAGATTCGGGAACAGATACGCAGTATTTT. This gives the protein CASSQDSGTDTQYF.

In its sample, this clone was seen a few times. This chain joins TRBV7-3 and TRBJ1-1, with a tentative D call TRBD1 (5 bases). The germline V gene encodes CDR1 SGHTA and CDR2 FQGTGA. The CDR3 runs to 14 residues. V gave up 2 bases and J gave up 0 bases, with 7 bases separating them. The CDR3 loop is CASSLWGMNTEAFF. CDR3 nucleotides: TGTGCCAGCAGCTTATGGGGCATGAACACTGAAGCTTTCTTT.

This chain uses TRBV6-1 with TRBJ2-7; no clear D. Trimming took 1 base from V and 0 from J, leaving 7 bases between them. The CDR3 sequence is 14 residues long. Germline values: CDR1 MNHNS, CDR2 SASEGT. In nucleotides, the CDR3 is TGTGCCAGCAGTGAAGGTGGCAGCTCCTACGAGCAGTACTTC. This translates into CASSEGGSSYEQYF.

CDR3 in DNA: TGTGCCAGCAGCCGGACTAGCCGTGAGCAGTTCTTC. Encoded protein: CASSRTSREQFF. The rearrangement links TRBV3-1 (or the pseudogene TRBV3-2) to TRBJ2-1; 8 nucleotides match TRBD2. The germline V gene encodes CDR1 LGHDT and CDR2 YNNKEL (reference sequence). This CDR3 is built from 12 residues. Trimming took 4 bases from V and 9 from J; bases not matched to a gene: 2.

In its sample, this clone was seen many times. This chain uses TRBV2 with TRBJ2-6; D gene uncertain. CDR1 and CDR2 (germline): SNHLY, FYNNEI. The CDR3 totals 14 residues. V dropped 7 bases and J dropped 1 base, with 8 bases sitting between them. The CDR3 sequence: CASTLVSGANVLTF. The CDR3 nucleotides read TGTGCCAGCACTCTTGTTTCTGGGGCCAACGTCCTGACTTTC.

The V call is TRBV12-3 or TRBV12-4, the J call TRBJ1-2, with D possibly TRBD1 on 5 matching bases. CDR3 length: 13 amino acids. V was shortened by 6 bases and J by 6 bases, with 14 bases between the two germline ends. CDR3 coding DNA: TGTGCCAGCAGCCCCCGCAGGGAGGATGGCTACACCTTC. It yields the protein CASSPRREDGYTF.

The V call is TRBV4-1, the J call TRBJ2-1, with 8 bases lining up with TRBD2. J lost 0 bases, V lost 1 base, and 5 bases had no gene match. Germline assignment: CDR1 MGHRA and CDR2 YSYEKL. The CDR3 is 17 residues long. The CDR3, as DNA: TGCGCCAGCAGCCAAGGAGGGCGGGAGGTCTCCTACAATGAGCAGTTCTTC. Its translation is CASSQGGREVSYNEQFF.

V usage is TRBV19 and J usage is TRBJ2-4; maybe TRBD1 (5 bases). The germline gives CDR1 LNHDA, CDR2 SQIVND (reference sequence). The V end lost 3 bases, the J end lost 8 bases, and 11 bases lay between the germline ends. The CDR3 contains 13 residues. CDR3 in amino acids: CASSIQGLDIQYF. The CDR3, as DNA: TGTGCCAGTAGTATTCAGGGTCTAGACATTCAGTACTTC.

CDR3 DNA: TGTGCCAGCTCACCACTGGGACAGGGATCTGCAACTAATGAAAAACTGTTTTTT. Translation: CASSPLGQGSATNEKLFF. The chain recombines TRBV18 with TRBJ1-4; 9 bases are shared with TRBD1. The germline V gene has CDR1 KGHSH and CDR2 LQKENI. The CDR3 extends over 18 amino acids. V lost 1 base, J lost 0 bases, and 6 bases stayed unmatched.

The CDR3 protein is CASSEAYRRGNQPQHF. For the CDR3, the DNA is TGTGCCAGCAGTGAAGCTTACAGGAGAGGCAATCAGCCCCAGCATTTT. This chain joins TRBV6-1 and TRBJ1-5; D is possibly TRBD1 (5 bases). Germline V CDR1 and CDR2: MNHNS, SASEGT. Trimming left V 0 bases short and J 2 bases short, with 11 bases between. This CDR3 is 16 amino acids long.

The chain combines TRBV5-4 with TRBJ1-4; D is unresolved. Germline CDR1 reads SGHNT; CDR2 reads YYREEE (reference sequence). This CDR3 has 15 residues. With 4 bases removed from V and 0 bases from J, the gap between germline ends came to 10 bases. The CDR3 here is CASSTWSATNEKLFF. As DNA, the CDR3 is TGTGCCAGCAGCACTTGGAGCGCAACTAATGAAAAACTGTTTTTT.

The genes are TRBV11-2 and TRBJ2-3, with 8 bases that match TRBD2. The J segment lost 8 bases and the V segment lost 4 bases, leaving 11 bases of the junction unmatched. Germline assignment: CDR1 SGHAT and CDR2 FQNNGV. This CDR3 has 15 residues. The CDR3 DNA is TGTGCCAGCAGCTCTAATAGCGGGGAACTCAGTACGCAGTATTTT. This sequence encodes CASSSNSGELSTQYF.

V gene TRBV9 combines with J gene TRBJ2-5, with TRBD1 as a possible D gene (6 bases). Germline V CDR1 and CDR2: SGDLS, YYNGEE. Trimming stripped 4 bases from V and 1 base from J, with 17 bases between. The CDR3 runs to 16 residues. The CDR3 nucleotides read TGTGCCAGCAGCAACCCGACAGGCTTGAGCCAAGAGACCCAGTACTTC. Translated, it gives CASSNPTGLSQETQYF.

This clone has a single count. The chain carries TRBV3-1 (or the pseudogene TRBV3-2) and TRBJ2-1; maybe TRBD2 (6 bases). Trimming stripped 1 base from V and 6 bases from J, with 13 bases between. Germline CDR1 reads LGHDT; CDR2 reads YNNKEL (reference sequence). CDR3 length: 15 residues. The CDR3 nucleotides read TGTGCCAGCAGCCAAGGCCGGGGACTTATCAATGAGCAGTTCTTC. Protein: CASSQGRGLINEQFF.

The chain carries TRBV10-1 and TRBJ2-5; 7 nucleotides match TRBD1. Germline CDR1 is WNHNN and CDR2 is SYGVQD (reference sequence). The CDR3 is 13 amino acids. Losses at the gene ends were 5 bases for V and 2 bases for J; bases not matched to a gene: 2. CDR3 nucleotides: TGCGCCAGCAGTATACAGGGGCAAGAGACCCAGTACTTC. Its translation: CASSIQGQETQYF.

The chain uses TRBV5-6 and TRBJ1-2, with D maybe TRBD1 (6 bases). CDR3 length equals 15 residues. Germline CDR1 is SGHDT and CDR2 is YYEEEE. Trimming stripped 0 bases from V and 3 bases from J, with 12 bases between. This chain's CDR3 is CASSLVQGRHYGYTF. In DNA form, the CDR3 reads TGTGCCAGCAGCTTGGTTCAGGGGCGTCACTATGGCTACACCTTC. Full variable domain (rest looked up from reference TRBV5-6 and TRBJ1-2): DAGVTQSPTHLIKTRGQQVTLRCSPKSGHDTVSWYQQALGQGPQFIFQYYEEEERQRGNFPDRFSGHQFPNYSSELNVNALLLGDSALYLCASSLVQGRHYGYTFGSGTRLTVV.

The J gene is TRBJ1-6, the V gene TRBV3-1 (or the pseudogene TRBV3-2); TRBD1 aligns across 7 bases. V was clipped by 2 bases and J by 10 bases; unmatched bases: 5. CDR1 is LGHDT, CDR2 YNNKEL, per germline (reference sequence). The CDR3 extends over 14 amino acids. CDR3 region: CASSQRDSESPLHF. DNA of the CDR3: TGTGCCAGCAGCCAACGGGACAGTGAATCACCCCTCCACTTT.

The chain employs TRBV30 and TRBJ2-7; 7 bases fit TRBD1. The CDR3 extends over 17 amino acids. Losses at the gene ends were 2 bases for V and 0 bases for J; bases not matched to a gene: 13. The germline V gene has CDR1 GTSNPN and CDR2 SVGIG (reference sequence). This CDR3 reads CAWSPPTGSMVSYEQYF. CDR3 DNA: TGTGCCTGGAGTCCCCCGACAGGGAGCATGGTCTCCTACGAGCAGTACTTC.

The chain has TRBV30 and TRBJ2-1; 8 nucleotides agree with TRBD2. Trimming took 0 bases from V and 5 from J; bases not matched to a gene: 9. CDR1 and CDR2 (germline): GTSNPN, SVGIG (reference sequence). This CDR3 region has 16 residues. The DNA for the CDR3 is TGTGCCTGGAGTGTACTCAGGCGGGAGGTAAACAATGAGCAGTTCTTC. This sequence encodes CAWSVLRREVNNEQFF.

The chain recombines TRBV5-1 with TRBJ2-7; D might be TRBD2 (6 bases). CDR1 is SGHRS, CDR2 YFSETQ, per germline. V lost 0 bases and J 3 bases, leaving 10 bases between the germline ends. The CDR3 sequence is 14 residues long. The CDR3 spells CASSLELGLYEQYF. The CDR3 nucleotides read TGCGCCAGCAGCTTGGAGTTGGGACTCTACGAGCAGTACTTC.

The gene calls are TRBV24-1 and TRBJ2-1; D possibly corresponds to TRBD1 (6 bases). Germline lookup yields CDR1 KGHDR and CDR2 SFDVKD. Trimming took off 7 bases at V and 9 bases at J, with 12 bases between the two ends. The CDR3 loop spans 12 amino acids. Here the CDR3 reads CATSFRGGEQFF. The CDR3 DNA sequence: TGTGCCACCAGCTTCAGAGGGGGTGAGCAGTTCTTC.

The CDR3 loop is CASSPPLAEYYEQYF. CDR3 nucleotide sequence: TGTGCCAGCAGCCCCCCGCTAGCGGAATACTACGAGCAGTACTTC. This chain connects TRBV11-2 to TRBJ2-7, with TRBD2 identical over 7 bases. The CDR3 sequence is 15 residues long. J was trimmed by 3 bases and V by 5 bases; bases with no gene match: 10. Germline lookup yields CDR1 SGHAT and CDR2 FQNNGV.

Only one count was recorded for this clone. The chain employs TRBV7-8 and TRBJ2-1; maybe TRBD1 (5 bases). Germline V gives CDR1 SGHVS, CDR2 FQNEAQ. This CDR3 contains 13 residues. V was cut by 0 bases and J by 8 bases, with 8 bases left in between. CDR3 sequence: CASSLAQQDEQFF. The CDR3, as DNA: TGTGCCAGCAGCTTAGCGCAACAGGATGAGCAGTTCTTC.